This note documents a single T cell receptor beta chain sequence. What it binds is not known. This record comes from a study of shared clonotypes between healthy human individuals. Findings of the study overall: Sorted-subset samples were not fully sequenced, rarefaction indicated.

Genomic DNA belonging to each subset was distributed in equal measure over several immunoSEQ plates. Per the original methods: Junction-only sequences without quality scores were provided by ImmunoSEQ, so filtering was different. Only in-frame clones appear in the TCRdb table, and some are missing; sequencing was by immunoSEQ multiplex PCR. That table supplies the V and J calls and clone size; D and trimming were determined from the DNA. Altogether fewer than 100,000 clones are present, 67% being singletons, with the ten largest covering 45% to 50%. This TCR came from a man under 40 in good health. The sequenced material came from memory CD8+ T cells sorted from blood. Sample subset: CD45RO+ cells pooled with CCR7-negative TemRA cells.

The CDR3 DNA reads as TGTGCCAGCAGCCATGTACAGCGCTACGAGCAGTACTTC. Translating it yields CASSHVQRYEQYF. The chain combines TRBV14 with TRBJ2-7; D remains unclear. This CDR3 has 13 amino acids. Germline CDR1 reads SGHDN; CDR2 reads FVKESK. The V end was cut by 3 bases, the J end by 3 bases, with 9 bases between.